This is a list of T cell receptor beta chains from one sample in a study of blood T cell repertoires in COVID-19. Some clones are missing from TCRdb's copy, which holds only in-frame ones; the method was immunoSEQ multiplex PCR. The table shows under 250,000 clones, with roughly nine tenths occurring only once. Sequences were obtained from peripheral blood. All receptors come from a man in his fifties or sixties with COVID-19, enrolled during active disease. Each CDR3 is given with its conserved first and last residue. D genes are given only for firm matches. Clone size appears in some rows only: once, few, many, or a class for an expanded clone.

TRBV3-1/TRBV3-2	TRBD2	TRBJ2-1	once	TGTGCCAGCAGCCAAGGCACTAGCGGGAGGGGTGAGCAGTTCTTC	CASSQGTSGRGEQFF
TRBV7-2	TRBD2	TRBJ2-1	NA	TGTGCCAGCAGCTTAGCGCCTCCCGGGACTAGCGGGAGCGCGGATGAGCAGTTCTTC	CASSLAPPGTSGSADEQFF
TRBV7-9	TRBD1	TRBJ2-7	NA	TGTGCCAGCAGCTCTGACAGGGTAAGAGGCGGGTCGAGGCACGAGCAGTACTTC	CASSSDRVRGGSRHEQYF
TRBV7-9	NA	TRBJ1-2	NA	TGTGCCAGCAGCTTCGACGCTAGTGGCTACACCTTC	CASSFDASGYTF
TRBV7-3	NA	TRBJ2-1	NA	TGTGCCAGCAGCTTATCGGACTCCTTTTGGGATGAGCAGTTCTTC	CASSLSDSFWDEQFF
TRBV19	NA	TRBJ2-1	NA	TGTGCCAGTAGTGTCGAGGCTGGTTCCTACAATGAGCAGTTCTTC	CASSVEAGSYNEQFF
TRBV11-2	NA	TRBJ2-2	NA	TGTGCCAGCAGCTTACTTGGACAGTCTACCGGGGAGCTGTTTTTT	CASSLLGQSTGELFF
TRBV7-9	TRBD1	TRBJ2-1	NA	TGTGCCAGCAGCCTCCGCCGGGACAGGGGGCGGGAAGGGAATGAGCAGTTCTTC	CASSLRRDRGREGNEQFF
TRBV5-4	NA	TRBJ2-7	once	TGTGCCAGCAGCTTGGCTCCTTCGAGCTCCTACGAGCAGTACTTC	CASSLAPSSSYEQYF
TRBV20-1	TRBD2	TRBJ2-5	NA	TGCAGTGCTAGTCTAGCGGGAGGGCGAGAGACCCAGTACTTC	CSASLAGGRETQYF
TRBV10-3	TRBD1	TRBJ1-2	few	TGTGCCATCAGTGAGAGCCGGGACAGGGGTGGCTACACCTTC	CAISESRDRGGYTF
TRBV4-1	NA	TRBJ1-2	once	TGCGCCAGCAGCCAACAGGGCTATGGCTACACCTTC	CASSQQGYGYTF
TRBV19	NA	TRBJ1-1	NA	TGTGCCAGTACCTACCCCGGGACTCGTTTGGCTTTCTTT	CASTYPGTRLAFF
TRBV30	NA	TRBJ1-6	once	TGTGCCTGGAGTGCCCAGGGCTATTCACCCCTCCACTTT	CAWSAQGYSPLHF
TRBV28	TRBD1	TRBJ1-1	NA	TGTGCCAGCAGCTTTCACGACAGGGGCACAGGGAAAGCTTTCTTT	CASSFHDRGTGKAFF
TRBV19	NA	TRBJ1-5	NA	TGTGCCAGTAGTACCATAGGACAGTATCAGCCCCAGCATTTT	CASSTIGQYQPQHF
TRBV5-1	TRBD2	TRBJ2-5	NA	TGCGCCAGCAGCACCGGTGTAGCGGGGCAAGAGACCCAGTACTTC	CASSTGVAGQETQYF
TRBV27	NA	TRBJ1-4	NA	TGTGCCAGCAGTTTCCCCACAGGGTTTCCCTTAACAACTAATGAAAAACTGTTTTTT	CASSFPTGFPLTTNEKLFF
TRBV29-1	TRBD1	TRBJ2-6	NA	TGCAGCGTTGAAGGTAGGGGACAGGGGGCCTCTGGGGCCAACGTCCTGACTTTC	CSVEGRGQGASGANVLTF
TRBV4-2	TRBD1	TRBJ2-7	once	TGTGCCAGCAGCCAGGGCCGGGCGAGATCCGGGACAGGGGTGAAGCAGTACTTC	CASSQGRARSGTGVKQYF
TRBV27	NA	TRBJ1-6	once	TGTGCCAGCAAGGCAGGCTCCTATAATTCACCCCTCCACTTT	CASKAGSYNSPLHF
TRBV5-4	TRBD1	TRBJ2-7	NA	TGTGCCAGCAGCCCCTTGACAGGGGACTCAAGGCAGTACTTC	CASSPLTGDSRQYF
TRBV6-5	NA	TRBJ2-5	NA	TGTGCCAGCAGACGGACGGGGGACGAGACCCAGTACTTC	CASRRTGDETQYF
TRBV15	NA	TRBJ2-7	NA	TGTGCCACCAGCACGACTAGTTTCTACGAGCAGTACTTC	CATSTTSFYEQYF
TRBV18	NA	TRBJ1-4	NA	TGTGCCAGCTCACCCGTGGGGAGTCCTGAAAAACTGTTTTTT	CASSPVGSPEKLFF
TRBV6-1	NA	TRBJ1-2	NA	TGTGCCAGCAGTGAAGCGATCGGGGGGCGAGGCTACACCTTC	CASSEAIGGRGYTF
TRBV7-8	TRBD1	TRBJ1-1	NA	TGTGCCAGCAGCGTCTACAGGGGTAAAAGGACTGAAGCTTTCTTT	CASSVYRGKRTEAFF
TRBV19	NA	TRBJ2-1	NA	TGTGCCAGTAGTATAGGCAGCGGAGGATACAATGAGCAGTTCTTC	CASSIGSGGYNEQFF
TRBV7-2	NA	TRBJ2-3	NA	TGTGCCAGCAGCTCCAGCGGTCCGGTACTGCTCACAGATACGCAGTATTTT	CASSSSGPVLLTDTQYF
TRBV28	NA	TRBJ2-2	NA	TGTGCCAGCAACCTATCCGGGGAGCTGTTTTTT	CASNLSGELFF
TRBV11-1	NA	TRBJ1-6	few	TGTGCCAGCAGCTTAGGGAGTGACTATTCACCCCTCCACTTT	CASSLGSDYSPLHF
TRBV6-6	NA	TRBJ1-2	NA	TGTGCCAGCAGTCTACAGGCGTTGGACACCCCTAACTATGGCTACACCTTC	CASSLQALDTPNYGYTF
TRBV5-1	TRBD2	TRBJ2-3	NA	TGCGCCAGCAGCTCTAGCGGAATCTCCACAGATACGCAGTATTTT	CASSSSGISTDTQYF